The entry below describes one TCR beta chain. The antigen is undetermined. These data come from a study of CD8 T cells in Susac syndrome. Study observations and caveats: In its TCR sequencing and HLA analysis, the study acknowledged that the number of individuals was relatively small.

Sequencing of TCR beta was performed on blood CD8+ T cells and on blood CD4+ T cells. Treatment-naive patients with stable or active relapsing-remitting disease were the multiple sclerosis controls. Random-hexamer reverse transcription was applied to about 0.45 to 1 ug RNA. The CDR3 of TCR beta was amplified by immunoSEQ multiplex PCR across 54 Vbeta and 13 Jbeta. In TCRdb, the immunoSEQ multiplex PCR reads were re-called with MiXCR into one record per CDR3 protein. The profile shows about 200,000 distinct CDR3 sequences, about 95% of them singletons. Germline loops: CDR1 LGHDT, CDR2 YNNKEL (reference sequence). Trimming removed 2 bases at V and 3 bases at J, with 12 bases between. The CDR3 length is 15 residues.

The receptor's source is a human donor with multiple sclerosis. The sample comprised CD4+ T cells from PBMCs. This chain links TRBV3-1 with TRBJ2-3; possibly TRBD1 or TRBD2 for D (5 bases each). The CDR3 reads CASSQLSGTTDTQYF. For the CDR3, the DNA is TGTGCCAGCAGCCAACTTTCCGGGACGACAGATACGCAGTATTTT.